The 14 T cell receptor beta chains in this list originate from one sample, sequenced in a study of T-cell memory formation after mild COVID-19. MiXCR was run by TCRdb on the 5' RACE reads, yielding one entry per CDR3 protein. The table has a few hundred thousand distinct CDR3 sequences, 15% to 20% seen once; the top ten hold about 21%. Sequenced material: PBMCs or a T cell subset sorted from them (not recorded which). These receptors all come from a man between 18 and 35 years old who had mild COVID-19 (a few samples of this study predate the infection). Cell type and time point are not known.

The CDR3 here is CASSGPLAGPDTQYF. The CDR3 DNA sequence: TGCGCCAGCAGTGGCCCTCTGGCGGGGCCAGATACGCAGTATTTT. V and J are TRBV10-1 and TRBJ2-3, with D perhaps matching TRBD2 (6 bases). Per the germline V gene, CDR1 is WNHNN and CDR2 is SYGVQD (reference sequence). V lost 4 bases to trimming and J lost 4 bases, with 15 bases between them. The length of the CDR3 is 15 residues.

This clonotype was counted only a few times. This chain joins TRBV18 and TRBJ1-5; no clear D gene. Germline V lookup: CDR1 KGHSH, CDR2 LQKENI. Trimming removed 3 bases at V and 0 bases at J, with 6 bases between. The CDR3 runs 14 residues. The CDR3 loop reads CASSPRDSNQPQHF. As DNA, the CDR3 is TGTGCCAGCTCACCCCGCGATAGCAATCAGCCCCAGCATTTT.

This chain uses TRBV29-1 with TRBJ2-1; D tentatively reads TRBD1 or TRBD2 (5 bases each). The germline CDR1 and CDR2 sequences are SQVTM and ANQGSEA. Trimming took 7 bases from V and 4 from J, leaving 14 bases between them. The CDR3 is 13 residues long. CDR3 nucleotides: TGCAGCGCGGTGGGGACGGGGTACAATGAGCAGTTCTTC. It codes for CSAVGTGYNEQFF.

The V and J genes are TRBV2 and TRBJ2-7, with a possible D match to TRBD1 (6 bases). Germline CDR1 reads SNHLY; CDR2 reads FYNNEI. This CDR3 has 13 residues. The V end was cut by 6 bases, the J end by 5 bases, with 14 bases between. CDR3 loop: CASSLWGPHEQYV. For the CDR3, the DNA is TGTGCCAGCAGCCTGTGGGGGCCCCACGAGCAGTACGTC.

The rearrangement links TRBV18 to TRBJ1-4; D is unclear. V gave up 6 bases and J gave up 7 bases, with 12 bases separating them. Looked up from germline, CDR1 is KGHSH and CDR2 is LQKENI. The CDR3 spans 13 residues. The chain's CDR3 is CASSPMWGEKLFF. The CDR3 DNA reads TGTGCCAGCTCCCCAATGTGGGGTGAAAAACTGTTTTTT.

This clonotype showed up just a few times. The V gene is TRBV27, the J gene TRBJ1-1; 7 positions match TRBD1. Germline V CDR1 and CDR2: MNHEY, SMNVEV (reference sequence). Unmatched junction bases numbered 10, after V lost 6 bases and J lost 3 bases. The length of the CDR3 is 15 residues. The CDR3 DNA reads TGTGCCAGCAGGCCATTAGACAGGGTCGACACTGAAGCTTTCTTT. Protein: CASRPLDRVDTEAFF.

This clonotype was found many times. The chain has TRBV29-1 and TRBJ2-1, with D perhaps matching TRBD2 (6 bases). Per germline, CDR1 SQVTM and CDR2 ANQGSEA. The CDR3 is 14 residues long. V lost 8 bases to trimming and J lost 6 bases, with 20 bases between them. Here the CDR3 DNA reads TGCAGCTTCGGGGCGGCGGGGACGGGCAATGAGCAGTTCTTC. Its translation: CSFGAAGTGNEQFF.

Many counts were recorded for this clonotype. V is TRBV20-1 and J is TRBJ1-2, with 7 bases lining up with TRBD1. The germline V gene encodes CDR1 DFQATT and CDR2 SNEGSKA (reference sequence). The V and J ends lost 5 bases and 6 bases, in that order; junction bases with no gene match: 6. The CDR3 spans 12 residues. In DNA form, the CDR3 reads TGCAGTGCTTACAGGGGAGGCGATGGCTACACCTTC. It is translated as CSAYRGGDGYTF.

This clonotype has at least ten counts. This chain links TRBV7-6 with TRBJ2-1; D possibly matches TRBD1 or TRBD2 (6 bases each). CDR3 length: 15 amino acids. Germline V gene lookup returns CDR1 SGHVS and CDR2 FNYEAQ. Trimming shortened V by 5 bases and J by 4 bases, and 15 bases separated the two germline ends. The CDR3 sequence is CASSAVGGLYNEQFF. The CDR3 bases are TGTGCCAGCAGCGCCGTGGGGGGCCTTTACAATGAGCAGTTCTTC.

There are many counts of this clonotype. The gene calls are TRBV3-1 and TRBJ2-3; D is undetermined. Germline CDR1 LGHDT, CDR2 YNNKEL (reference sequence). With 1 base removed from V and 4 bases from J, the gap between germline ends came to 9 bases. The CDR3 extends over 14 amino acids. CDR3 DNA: TGTGCCAGCAGCCAAGGGTTGAGCTCAGATACGCAGTATTTT. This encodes CASSQGLSSDTQYF.

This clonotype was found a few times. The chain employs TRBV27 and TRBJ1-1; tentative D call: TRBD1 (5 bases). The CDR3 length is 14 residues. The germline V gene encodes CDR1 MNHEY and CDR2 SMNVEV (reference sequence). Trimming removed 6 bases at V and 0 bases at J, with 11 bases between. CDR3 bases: TGTGCCAGCAGCTCGGGGCTCATGAACACTGAAGCTTTCTTT. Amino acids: CASSSGLMNTEAFF.

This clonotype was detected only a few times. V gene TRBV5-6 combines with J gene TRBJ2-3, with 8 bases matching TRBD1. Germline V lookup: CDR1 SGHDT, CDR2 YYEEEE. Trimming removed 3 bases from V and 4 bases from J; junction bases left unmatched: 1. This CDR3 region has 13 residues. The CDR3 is CASSSDRADTQYF. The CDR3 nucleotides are TGTGCCAGCAGCTCGGACAGGGCAGATACGCAGTATTTT.

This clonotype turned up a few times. The CDR3 DNA is TGTGCCACCTCCGGGACAGGCTACACCGGGGAGCTGTTTTTT. Encoded protein: CATSGTGYTGELFF. The chain is built from TRBV2 and TRBJ2-2, with TRBD1 matching 8 bases. The CDR3 covers 14 residues. V lost 10 bases, J lost 3 bases, and 7 bases stayed unmatched. From germline, CDR1 is SNHLY and CDR2 FYNNEI.

CDR3 sequence (DNA): TGTGCCAGCAGCAAAGGGGTACCGGGGGTCTCTGGGGCCAACGTCCTGACTTTC. Translated, it gives CASSKGVPGVSGANVLTF. V usage is TRBV4-2 and J usage is TRBJ2-6, with D maybe TRBD2 (6 bases). Trimming removed 5 bases at V and 0 bases at J, with 17 bases between. The CDR3 runs to 18 residues. Germline V gene data show CDR1 as LGHNA and CDR2 as YNFKEQ.